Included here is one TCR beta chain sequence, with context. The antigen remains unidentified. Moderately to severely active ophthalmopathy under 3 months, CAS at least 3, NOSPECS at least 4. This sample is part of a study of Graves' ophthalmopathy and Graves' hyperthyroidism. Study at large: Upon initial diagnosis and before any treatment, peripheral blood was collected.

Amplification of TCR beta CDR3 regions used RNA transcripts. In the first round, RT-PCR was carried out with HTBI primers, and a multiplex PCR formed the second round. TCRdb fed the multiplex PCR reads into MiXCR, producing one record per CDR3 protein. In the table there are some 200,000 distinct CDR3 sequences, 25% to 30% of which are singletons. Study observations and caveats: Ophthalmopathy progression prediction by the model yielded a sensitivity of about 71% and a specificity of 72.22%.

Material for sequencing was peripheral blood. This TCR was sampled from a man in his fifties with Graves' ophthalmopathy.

CDR3 nucleotide sequence: TGTGCCAGCAGTGCATCCAGGGGGACATCCTATAATTCACCCCTCCACTTT. It yields the protein CASSASRGTSYNSPLHF. The rearrangement uses TRBV6-1 and TRBJ1-6, with 7 positions matching TRBD1. CDR3 length equals 17 residues. Germline CDR1 MNHNS, CDR2 SASEGT. Losses at the gene ends were 4 bases for V and 1 base for J; bases not matched to a gene: 7.